This T cell receptor beta chain was recovered during a study of blood T cell repertoires in COVID-19 (dated by TCRdb to 2019 to 2021). About the investigation overall: Collaborator samples came from the United States, Italy and Spain and covered acute and convalescent phases of COVID-19. The material from the prospective study consisted of cDNA or gDNA derived from T cells, B-cell-depleted T cells, or PBMCs. The sample metadata nearly always contained a de-identified subject ID, COVID-19 status, age in years and sex. A freely available public database, intended as a resource for researchers studying the immune response to SARS-CoV-2, is where the repertoires were released. The samples were drawn from the first 160 participants of the ongoing ImmuneRACE study and from 1,254 subjects provided by 6 global collaborators. Subjects who had been exposed to COVID-19, were actively infected with it, or had recovered from it provided the deeply sampled blood TCRbeta repertoires that made up the dataset. HLA class I and class II types, where available, came from metadata supplied by the sample provider rather than from assay-based typing. Points the paper makes about the study in general: Clinical and demographic metadata were provided uncurated, with the amount varying by source and participant.

Each collaborating institution followed its own protocols to collect whole blood in K2EDTA tubes. For TCRbeta analysis, collaborator samples were shipped as frozen whole blood, as isolated PBMCs, or as DNA extracted from either sample type. Of note for this clone: Which antigen it targets is not known. No base quality values were provided; no much bigger clone lies one nucleotide off.

The immunoSEQ Assay, a bias-controlled multiplex PCR, was used to amplify TCRbeta CDR3 regions from genomic DNA. In the authors' own workflow: Nucleated cell counts per sample were estimated from amplification of reference gene primers within the assay. Sequence reads were collapsed and filtered to measure the absolute abundance of every unique TCRbeta CDR3 rearrangement. For each sample, productive Simpson clonality was calculated as the square root of Simpson's diversity index over productive rearrangements. TCRdb holds this immuneACCESS table with in-frame rearrangements only. Some clones are missing; in checked studies, unresolved V genes explain under half, and the rest has no known cause. D and trimming were read from the DNA, whereas the V and J calls and clone size are those reported in that table. Within this sample are 45,000 to 65,000 clones, with 65% to 85% of them counted one time only. Of the sample, roughly 27% is held by the ten largest clones.

Input material: peripheral blood. The TCR sequence derives from a human donor in a cohort sampled during active COVID-19.

The nucleotides are TGTGCCAGCAGCTTAGTCGGTACGCAGTATTTT. It is translated as CASSLVGTQYF. Recombination linked TRBV7-2 to TRBJ2-3; a confident D gene designation cannot be given. From a lookup of the germline V gene, CDR1 and CDR2 are SGHTA and FQGNSA. The germline ends are 4 bases apart after V is trimmed by 1 base and J by 8 bases. Spanning cysteine to phenylalanine, the CDR3 consists of 11 amino acids. Only CDR3 DNA is held: 33 bases, read in frame from base 1.